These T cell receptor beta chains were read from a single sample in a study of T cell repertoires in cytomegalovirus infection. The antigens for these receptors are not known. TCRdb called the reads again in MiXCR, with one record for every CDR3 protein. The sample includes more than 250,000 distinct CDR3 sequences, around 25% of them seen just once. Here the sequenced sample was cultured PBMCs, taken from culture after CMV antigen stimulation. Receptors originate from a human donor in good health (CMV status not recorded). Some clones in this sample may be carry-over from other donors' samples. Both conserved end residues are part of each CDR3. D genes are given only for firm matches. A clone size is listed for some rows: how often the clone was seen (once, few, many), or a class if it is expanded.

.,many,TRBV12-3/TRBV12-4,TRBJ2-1,CASSFLVPNPFF,TGTGCCAGCAGTTTTTTGGTTCCAAATCCGTTCTTC
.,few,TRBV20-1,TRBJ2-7,CSARTPGTVSREQYF,TGCAGTGCGAGGACGCCCGGGACGGTTTCCCGCGAGCAGTACTTC
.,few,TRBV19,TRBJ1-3,CASKGVAGNTIYF,TGTGCGAGTAAGGGGGTGGCTGGAAACACCATATATTTT
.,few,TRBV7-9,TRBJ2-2,CASSLRGNANTGELFF,TGTGCCAGCAGCTTAAGGGGGAATGCGAACACCGGGGAGCTGTTTTTT
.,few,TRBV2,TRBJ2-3,CASSLEQPTTQYF,TGTGCCAGCAGTTTAGAGCAACCGACTACGCAGTATTTT
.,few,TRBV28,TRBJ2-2,CASSSGGPMAGELFF,TGTGCCAGCAGTTCAGGAGGGCCAATGGCCGGGGAGCTGTTTTTT
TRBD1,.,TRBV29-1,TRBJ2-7,CSARTGGSYEQYF,TGCAGCGCAAGGACAGGGGGCTCCTACGAGCAGTACTTC
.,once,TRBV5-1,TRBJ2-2,CASSLAIGAGELFF,TGCGCCAGCAGCTTGGCCATCGGGGCCGGGGAGCTGTTTTTT
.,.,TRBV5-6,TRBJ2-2,CASSTDLPGQTFTGELFF,TGTGCCAGCAGCACCGACCTTCCCGGACAGACGTTCACCGGGGAGCTGTTTTTT
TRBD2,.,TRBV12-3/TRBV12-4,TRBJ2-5,CASSLRGTRSRETQYF,TGTGCCAGCAGTTTGAGGGGGACTAGATCTCGAGAGACCCAGTACTTC
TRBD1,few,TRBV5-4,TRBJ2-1,CASSGQGGYNEQFF,TGTGCCAGCAGCGGACAGGGCGGCTACAATGAGCAGTTCTTC
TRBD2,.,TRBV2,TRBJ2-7,CASSPQLAGVEQYF,TGTGCCAGCAGTCCACAGCTAGCGGGAGTCGAGCAGTACTTC
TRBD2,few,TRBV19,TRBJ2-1,CASSKNPGLKGNEQFF,TGTGCCAGTAGTAAGAACCCGGGACTAAAGGGCAATGAGCAGTTCTTC
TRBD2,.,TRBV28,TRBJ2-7,CASSLSLAGVYEQYF,TGTGCCAGCAGTTTATCCCTAGCGGGAGTCTACGAGCAGTACTTC
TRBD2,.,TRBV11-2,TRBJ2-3,CASSPLAGVGTDTQYF,TGTGCCAGCAGTCCTCTAGCGGGAGTTGGAACAGATACGCAGTATTTT
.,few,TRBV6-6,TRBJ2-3,CASSLEVDTQYF,TGTGCCAGCAGTTTAGAGGTAGATACGCAGTATTTT
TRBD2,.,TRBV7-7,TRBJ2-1,CASSLGLAGASEQFF,TGTGCCAGCAGCCTGGGACTAGCGGGAGCTTCTGAGCAGTTCTTC
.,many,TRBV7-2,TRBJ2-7,CASSHRWSSYEQYF,TGTGCCAGCAGCCACAGGTGGAGCTCCTACGAGCAGTACTTC
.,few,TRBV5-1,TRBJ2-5,CASSLVKGETQYF,TGCGCCAGCAGCTTGGTTAAGGGGGAGACCCAGTACTTC
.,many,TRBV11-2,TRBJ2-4,CASSLDRQGLAKNIQYF,TGTGCCAGCAGCTTAGATCGTCAGGGCCTAGCCAAAAACATTCAGTACTTC
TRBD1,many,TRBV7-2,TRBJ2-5,CASRPGQGRETQYF,TGTGCCAGCAGACCGGGACAGGGAAGAGAGACCCAGTACTTC
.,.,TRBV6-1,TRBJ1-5,CATTDSNQPQHF,TGTGCCACCACGGACAGTAATCAGCCCCAGCATTTT
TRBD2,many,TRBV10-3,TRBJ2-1,CAIQTSGTNEQFF,TGTGCCATCCAAACTAGCGGTACCAATGAGCAGTTCTTC
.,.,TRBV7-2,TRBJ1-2,CASSLGAPNYGYTF,TGTGCCAGCAGCTTGGGGGCCCCTAACTATGGCTACACCTTC
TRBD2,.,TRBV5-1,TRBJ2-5,CASSLALAGWQETQYF,TGCGCCAGCAGCTTGGCCCTAGCGGGTTGGCAAGAGACCCAGTACTTC
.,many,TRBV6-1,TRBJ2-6,CASSLEPPSSGANVLTF,TGTGCCAGCAGCCTAGAACCCCCGAGCTCTGGGGCCAACGTCCTGACTTTC
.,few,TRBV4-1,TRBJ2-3,CASSQDVANHRDTQYF,TGCGCCAGCAGCCAAGATGTGGCCAACCACCGGGATACGCAGTATTTT
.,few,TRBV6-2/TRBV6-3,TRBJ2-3,CASSYLSGTDTQYF,TGTGCCAGCAGTTACTTGAGTGGGACAGATACGCAGTATTTT
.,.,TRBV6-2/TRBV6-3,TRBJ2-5,CASSYGQQETQYF,TGTGCCAGCAGTTACGGCCAACAAGAGACCCAGTACTTC
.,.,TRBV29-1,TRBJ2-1,CSVVGANDNEQFF,TGCAGCGTTGTAGGGGCTAACGACAATGAGCAGTTCTTC
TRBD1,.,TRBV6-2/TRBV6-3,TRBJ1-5,CASSPLDRGLSNQPQHF,TGTGCCAGCAGTCCCTTGGACAGGGGTTTAAGCAATCAGCCCCAGCATTTT